This TCR beta chain was captured in a study of blood T cell repertoires in COVID-19. Study members were between about 18 and 95 years old and lived in 20 to 30 US regions. Germline CDR1 and CDR2: SNHLY and FYNNEI. The CDR3 covers 13 residues. Trimming left V 6 bases short and J 12 bases short, with 18 bases between. Here immunoSEQ multiplex PCR was the method, and the copy in TCRdb shows in-frame clones only, minus some. Of around 190,000 clones listed, approximately 88% were seen once; the top ten hold roughly 9%. The clonotype comes from a woman aged 18-30 years who had recovered from COVID-19. Input material: PBMCs or T cells enriched from blood (not recorded which). The chain uses TRBV2 and TRBJ2-1, with TRBD2 as a possible D gene (5 bases). The CDR3 region is CASRLTRDGLQFF. The DNA of the CDR3 is TGTGCCAGCAGACTTACTCGAGACGGACTGCAGTTCTTC.